What follows is one TCR beta chain and its context. Its target is unknown. Treatment denoted: oral pan-JAK inhibitor, 5-10 mg twice daily. This sample is part of a study of CD8+ T cells in alopecia areata. Study results and caveats: Especially in alopecia totalis/universalis, lesional scalp showed greater clonality than normal scalp did.

After isolation, RNA underwent reverse transcription to generate cDNA as the sequencing template. This table comes from immunoSEQ multiplex PCR, and its TCRdb copy is limited to in-frame clones, with some not included. The table lists 98,000 or so clones, approximately 66% of them singletons. Germline V gives CDR1 GTSNPN, CDR2 SVGIG (reference sequence). V lost 0 bases to trimming and J lost 6 bases, with 14 bases between them. CDR3 length: 14 amino acids. The V call is TRBV30, the J call TRBJ1-2; no reliable D call. The clonotype was recovered from a human donor with alopecia areata. Sequenced material: CD8+ T cells sorted from blood, taken at week 4, from a patient treated with tofacitinib. The CDR3 sequence is CAWSVTTATHGYTF. The CDR3 DNA reads as TGTGCCTGGAGTGTAACTACCGCGACTCATGGCTACACCTTC. Supplemented by reference TRBV30 and TRBJ1-2, the full variable domain reads SQTIHQWPATLVQPVGSPLSLECTVEGTSNPNLYWYRQAAGRGLQLLFYSVGIGQISSEVPQNLSASRPQDRQFILSSKKLLLSDSGFYLCAWSVTTATHGYTFGSGTRLTVV.